This section outlines one T cell receptor (beta chain) sequence together with its context. What this receptor recognizes is not known. The sample holds no much larger clone one base away, and base qualities are not on file. Germline trimming amounts to 6 bases on V and 6 bases on J, with 7 as the count of junction bases outside the gene matches. The germline V gene supplies CDR1 MNHEY and CDR2 SVGAGI. The CDR3, cysteine through phenylalanine, is 13 amino acids long. CDR3 DNA is the only sequence kept; it has 39 bases, read in frame from the first base. This entry is derived from a study of blood T cell repertoires in COVID-19 (dated by TCRdb to about 2020). With respect to the entire study: Collaborator samples came from the United States, Italy and Spain and covered acute and convalescent phases of COVID-19. Samples were obtained from the ongoing ImmuneRACE study (first 160 participants) and from 1,254 subjects provided by 6 global collaborators. Sample metadata almost always included a de-identified subject ID, COVID-19 status, age in years and sex. Subjects who had been exposed to COVID-19, were actively infected with it, or had recovered from it provided the deeply sampled blood TCRbeta repertoires that made up the dataset. Where HLA class I and class II types were available, the types were taken from metadata supplied by the sample provider, not from assay-based typing. A freely available public database, intended as a resource for researchers studying the immune response to SARS-CoV-2, is where the repertoires were released. The material from the prospective study consisted of cDNA or gDNA derived from T cells, B-cell-depleted T cells, or PBMCs.

Each collaborating institution followed its own protocols to collect whole blood in K2EDTA tubes. For TCRbeta analysis, collaborator samples were shipped as frozen whole blood, as isolated PBMCs, or as DNA extracted from either sample type. General findings and caveats noted by the study authors: The quantity of clinical and demographic metadata differed by source and by participant and was supplied without curation.

TCRbeta CDR3 regions were amplified from genomic DNA using the immunoSEQ Assay, a bias-controlled multiplex PCR. As for the original processing: The number of nucleated cells in each sample was estimated by amplification of reference gene primers within the assay. To quantify the absolute abundance of each unique TCRbeta CDR3 rearrangement, sequence reads were collapsed and filtered. For each sample, productive Simpson clonality was calculated as the square root of Simpson's diversity index over productive rearrangements. TCRdb carries this immuneACCESS record with in-frame sequences only. Its versions omit some clonotypes, under half of them owing to an unresolved V gene in the studies checked, with the rest unexplained. The DNA was the basis for D and trimming; V, J and clone size are from that table. This sample is represented by more than 45,000 clones; 85% to 90% of them were singletons. In total, the top ten clones hold about 1.4% of the sample.

The sequenced sample consisted of peripheral blood. Rearrangement joined TRBV6-5 to TRBJ1-1; the junction holds 7 bases that match TRBD1. The receptor was derived from a man between 60 and 75 years old with acute or convalescent COVID-19. The nucleotides read TGTGCCAGCAGCTTCAGGGGGGTCGCTGAAGCTTTCTTT. It translates as CASSFRGVAEAFF.